A single sample is the source of the 14 T cell receptor beta chains below, sequenced in a study of breast tumors, draining lymph nodes, adjacent tissues. Breast cancer patients provided tissue from their axillary draining lymph nodes. A single record per CDR3 protein comes from TCRdb applying MiXCR to the multiplex PCR reads. The repertoire holds about 220,000 distinct CDR3 sequences, with 30% to 35% as singletons. The sequencing sample was made of axillary lymph node tissue. The receptors here all came from a female donor with breast cancer. Some clones in this sample may be carry-over from other donors' samples.

The sample holds many counts of this clonotype. The chain employs TRBV4-1 and TRBJ2-1; 7 positions agree with TRBD2. Germline values: CDR1 MGHRA, CDR2 YSYEKL. CDR3 length: 15 residues. J was trimmed by 6 bases and V by 5 bases; bases with no gene match: 10. CDR3 DNA: TGCGCCAGCAGCTTTCGACTAGCTCCGGGCAATGAGCAGTTCTTC. It specifies CASSFRLAPGNEQFF.

The chain joins TRBV18 to TRBJ1-1, with D tentatively TRBD1 (6 bases). Germline V gives CDR1 KGHSH, CDR2 LQKENI. This CDR3 spans 19 amino acids. V lost 2 bases and J 5 bases, leaving 27 bases between the germline ends. This chain's CDR3 is CASSPYDMWGLVSQTEAFF. The CDR3 nucleotides read TGTGCCAGCTCACCATACGACATGTGGGGGCTGGTTAGTCAAACTGAAGCTTTCTTT.

There are many counts of this clonotype. The chain links TRBV18 to TRBJ2-7, with 8 bases lining up with TRBD1. The V and J ends lost 3 bases and 5 bases, in that order; junction bases with no gene match: 6. CDR1 KGHSH and CDR2 LQKENI come from the germline V gene. The CDR3 length is 14 residues. The CDR3 DNA is TGTGCCAGCTCACCGAGGACAGGGAGCGACGAGCAGTACTTC. Its translation is CASSPRTGSDEQYF.

With respect to this clonotype: Because it lacks the conserved phenylalanine or tryptophan at the end, this CDR3 is likely a read error. It is unclear where the CDR3 begins or ends on the DNA, so no DNA is shown, and the CDR3 is as TCRdb lists it. This chain links TRBV25-1 with TRBJ1-3; the table's D call TRBD1 went unverified against the DNA. The CDR3 has 9 residues if both end residues are counted. CDR1 MGHDK and CDR2 SYGVNS come from the germline V gene. This chain's CDR3 is CASRLERDT.

Comments on this clonotype: A much more abundant neighbour one base away suggests this may be a read error. The chain employs TRBV11-2 and TRBJ2-3; 15 nucleotides align to TRBD2. This CDR3 has 18 amino acids. J lost 4 bases, V lost 3 bases, and 8 bases had no gene match. The germline CDR1 and CDR2 sequences are SGHAT and FQNNGV. CDR3 sequence reads: CASSFFGLAGGRADTQYF. The CDR3 DNA reads TGTGCCAGCAGCTTTTTCGGACTAGCGGGGGGGCGGGCAGATACGCAGTATTTT.

The rearrangement links TRBV3-1 to TRBJ2-2; D remains unclear. The CDR3 is 14 residues long. Between the trimmed V and J ends, which lost 0 bases and 3 bases, there was a span of 5 bases. The V gene's germline CDR1 is LGHDT and CDR2 YNNKEL (reference sequence). Written as DNA, the CDR3 is TGTGCCAGCAGCCAAGATGGGGACACCGGGGAGCTGTTTTTT. Encoded protein: CASSQDGDTGELFF.

The chain is built from TRBV19 and TRBJ1-5; no clear D. The V end was cut by 0 bases, the J end by 1 base, with 7 bases between. Germline V gene data show CDR1 as LNHDA and CDR2 as SQIVND (reference sequence). The CDR3 has 15 amino acids. The CDR3 bases are TGTGCCAGTAGTATAGATATGGACAGCAATCAGCCCCAGCATTTT. It codes for CASSIDMDSNQPQHF.

This rearrangement joins TRBV5-6 to TRBJ1-2; perhaps TRBD1 as D (6 bases). Trimming took off 0 bases at V and 6 bases at J, with 21 bases between the two ends. Germline values: CDR1 SGHDT, CDR2 YYEEEE. The CDR3 totals 17 residues. The CDR3 region is CASSLGTRPGAIDGYTF. CDR3 DNA sequence: TGTGCCAGCAGCTTGGGGACTAGGCCGGGGGCAATTGATGGCTACACCTTC.

The V and J genes are TRBV2 and TRBJ2-1, with a weak D call TRBD1 (6 bases). Trimming shortened V by 6 bases and J by 8 bases, and 17 bases separated the two germline ends. The CDR3 sequence is 14 residues long. Germline-derived CDR1 and CDR2 are SNHLY and FYNNEI. CDR3 in DNA: TGTGCCAGCAGCGTGATCAGGGGAAACGATGAGCAGTTCTTC. Its translation: CASSVIRGNDEQFF. Complete variable domain (other parts from reference TRBV2 and TRBJ2-1): EPEVTQTPSHQVTQMGQEVILRCVPISNHLYFYWYRQILGQKVEFLVSFYNNEISEKSEIFDDQFSVERPDGSNFTLKIRSTKLEDSAMYFCASSVIRGNDEQFFGPGTRLTVL.

V gene TRBV6-5 combines with J gene TRBJ2-3, with TRBD2 identical over 11 bases. The CDR3 totals 16 residues. The V gene's germline CDR1 is MNHEY and CDR2 SVGAGI. The V segment lost 6 bases and the J segment 2 bases; nucleotides outside the gene matches: 7. The DNA of the CDR3 is TGTGCCAGCAGCTATAGCGGGGGGGCTACCACAGATACGCAGTATTTT. Its protein is CASSYSGGATTDTQYF.

Ten or more counts support this clonotype. CDR3 region: CASSRELGTGELFF. CDR3 nucleotides: TGTGCCAGCAGTCGGGAGTTGGGCACCGGGGAGCTGTTTTTT. The chain joins TRBV6-4 to TRBJ2-2; D perhaps matches TRBD2 (6 bases). V gave up 5 bases and J gave up 4 bases, with 11 bases separating them. The CDR3 is made up of 14 amino acids. CDR1 is MRHNA, CDR2 SNTAGT, per germline.

There are a few counts of this clonotype. This chain joins TRBV30 and TRBJ1-2; TRBD1 aligns across 7 bases. Per the germline V gene, CDR1 is GTSNPN and CDR2 is SVGIG (reference sequence). Losses at the gene ends were 0 bases for V and 6 bases for J; bases not matched to a gene: 1. CDR3 size: 12 residues. The CDR3 DNA sequence: TGTGCCTGGAGTGTCCAGGGGGATGGCTACACCTTC. The encoded protein is CAWSVQGDGYTF.

In regard to this clonotype: Possible read error: a much larger clone is one base away. The CDR3 is CASNPTGSVSGDTIYF. Written as DNA, the CDR3 is TGTGCCAGCAACCCGACAGGTTCCGTTTCTGGAGACACCATATATTTT. V gene TRBV5-4 combines with J gene TRBJ1-3, with D perhaps TRBD1 (6 bases). CDR3 length: 16 residues. Germline CDR1 reads SGHNT; CDR2 reads YYREEE (reference sequence).

This clonotype was picked up many times. This rearrangement joins TRBV19 to TRBJ2-6; D is undetermined. CDR1 LNHDA and CDR2 SQIVND come from the germline V gene (reference sequence). The CDR3 loop spans 11 amino acids. V lost 1 base, J lost 8 bases, and 0 bases lay in between. The CDR3 DNA follows: TGTGCCAGTAGTATAGCCAACGTCCTGACTTTC. Protein product: CASSIANVLTF.